This is a list of T cell receptor beta chains from one sample in a study of T-cell reconstitution after alpha-beta-depleted transplantation in children. TCRdb reanalysed the PCR reads using MiXCR and keeps one entry per CDR3 protein. The sample has 200,000 to 300,000 distinct CDR3 sequences; around 12% are singletons. Sequencing was performed on PBMCs from the stem cell graft donor, taken from the stem cell graft. These receptors originate from a human donor who donated a stem cell graft to a child with acute lymphoblastic leukemia. Both conserved end residues are part of each CDR3. The order of the fields is J gene, clone size, D gene, V gene, CDR3 protein, CDR3 DNA. D genes are given only for firm matches. Expanded clones are given a class, and other clones once, few, many or no size at all.

>TRBJ2-1|.|.|TRBV12-3/TRBV12-4
CASRKKRVGLSNEQFF
TGTGCCAGCAGAAAAAAGCGGGTGGGCCTCTCGAATGAGCAGTTCTTC
>TRBJ1-1|many|TRBD1|TRBV13
CASRKGAVEAFF
TGTGCCAGCAGGAAGGGGGCGGTTGAAGCTTTCTTT
>TRBJ1-1|many|.|TRBV4-2
CASSQVLGVNTEAFF
TGTGCCAGCAGCCAGGTCCTGGGGGTGAACACTGAAGCTTTCTTT
>TRBJ1-3|.|.|TRBV4-2
CASSQVGGTASGNTIYF
TGTGCCAGCAGCCAAGTTGGCGGGACGGCCTCTGGAAACACCATATATTTT
>TRBJ2-1|many|.|TRBV5-1
CASSSVQGGVYNEQFF
TGCGCCAGCAGCTCCGTCCAGGGCGGGGTCTACAATGAGCAGTTCTTC
>TRBJ1-2|many|.|TRBV5-6
CASSPRGGQSYGYTF
TGTGCCAGCAGCCCTCGCGGGGGGCAAAGCTATGGCTACACCTTC
>TRBJ2-3|many|TRBD2|TRBV7-2
CASSSRLAGIGADTQYF
TGTGCCAGCAGCTCGAGACTAGCGGGGATTGGGGCAGATACGCAGTATTTT
>TRBJ1-5|many|.|TRBV5-1
CASSLVWGEDQPQHF
TGCGCCAGCAGCTTGGTATGGGGGGAGGATCAGCCCCAGCATTTT
>TRBJ2-4|.|.|TRBV28
CASSLPTGLARYKNIQYF
TGTGCCAGCAGTCTACCTACAGGGCTCGCTAGGTACAAAAACATTCAGTACTTC
>TRBJ2-5|many|.|TRBV28
CASSRQTLTQYF
TGTGCCAGCAGCCGACAGACACTGACCCAGTACTTC
>TRBJ1-2|many|.|TRBV27
CASNWAGLDTF
TGTGCCAGCAATTGGGCCGGCCTCGACACCTTC
>TRBJ2-7|many|.|TRBV28
CASSLSHGDEQYF
TGTGCCAGCAGTTTATCCCACGGCGACGAGCAGTACTTC
>TRBJ2-3|few|.|TRBV19
CASTQGSTDTQYF
TGTGCCAGTACCCAGGGGTCCACAGATACGCAGTATTTT
>TRBJ2-1|.|.|TRBV30
CAWRARGSYNEQFF
TGTGCCTGGAGAGCTAGGGGTTCCTACAATGAGCAGTTCTTC
>TRBJ2-2|many|TRBD1|TRBV29-1
CSATGVTGELFF
TGCAGCGCAACAGGGGTCACCGGGGAGCTGTTTTTT
>TRBJ1-1|many|.|TRBV10-3
CAISESGPNTEAFF
TGTGCCATCAGTGAGTCGGGCCCGAACACTGAAGCTTTCTTT
>TRBJ2-2|many|.|TRBV6-5
CASSYSTDTGELFF
TGTGCCAGCAGTTACTCGACCGACACCGGGGAGCTGTTTTTT
>TRBJ2-1|many|.|TRBV9
CASSVDGQAYNEQFF
TGTGCCAGCAGCGTAGATGGACAAGCCTACAATGAGCAGTTCTTC
>TRBJ1-4|many|.|TRBV27
CASRKRTPTNEKLFF
TGTGCCAGCAGAAAAAGGACACCAACTAATGAAAAACTGTTTTTT
>TRBJ1-5|many|.|TRBV20-1
CSAQDRPNQPQHF
TGCAGTGCCCAAGACAGGCCCAATCAGCCCCAGCATTTT
>TRBJ1-4|many|.|TRBV27
CASRPSGRGSTNEKLFF
TGTGCCAGCAGACCCTCGGGGAGGGGGTCAACTAATGAAAAACTGTTTTTT
>TRBJ1-2|.|.|TRBV29-1
CSVEGAGKSGYTF
TGCAGCGTTGAAGGGGCAGGGAAGAGTGGCTACACCTTC
>TRBJ2-3|many|TRBD2|TRBV12-3/TRBV12-4
CASSLKVGGPSDTQYF
TGTGCCAGCAGTTTGAAAGTGGGAGGGCCTTCAGATACGCAGTATTTT
>TRBJ2-3|few|TRBD2|TRBV19
CASSAKTSGGRDTQYF
TGTGCCAGTAGTGCTAAGACTAGCGGTGGGCGAGATACGCAGTATTTT
>TRBJ1-6|many|.|TRBV6-1
CASSVQGETPLHF
TGTGCCAGCAGTGTACAGGGCGAGACACCCCTCCACTTT
>TRBJ2-3|.|.|TRBV7-9
CATILLGSHPDTQYF
TGTGCCACCATACTACTCGGAAGTCACCCCGATACGCAGTATTTT
>TRBJ2-2|many|.|TRBV7-9
CASSGDRTNTGELFF
TGTGCCAGCAGCGGAGACAGGACGAACACCGGGGAGCTGTTTTTT
>TRBJ2-7|many|TRBD1|TRBV11-3
CASSFTRGADRGVYEQYF
TGTGCCAGCAGCTTCACTAGGGGGGCGGACAGGGGCGTCTACGAGCAGTACTTC
>TRBJ1-5|many|.|TRBV28
CASSSSSGGNQPQHF
TGTGCCAGCAGTTCCTCCTCGGGAGGCAATCAGCCCCAGCATTTT
>TRBJ2-1|many|TRBD1|TRBV20-1
CSARDPAGGNEQFF
TGCAGTGCTAGAGATCCTGCAGGGGGCAATGAGCAGTTCTTC
>TRBJ1-5|many|.|TRBV6-5
CASSYSIPGTGQPQHF
TGTGCCAGCAGTTACTCGATTCCGGGAACAGGGCAGCCCCAGCATTTT
>TRBJ1-5|.|.|TRBV4-2
CASSQETGRDQPQHF
TGTGCCAGCAGCCAAGAGACAGGAAGAGATCAGCCCCAGCATTTT
>TRBJ2-3|many|.|TRBV20-1
CSAPGVGDTDTQYF
TGCAGTGCGCCGGGAGTAGGAGACACAGATACGCAGTATTTT
>TRBJ2-5|many|TRBD1|TRBV12-3/TRBV12-4
CASRVTGAETQYF
TGTGCCAGCAGGGTAACAGGGGCCGAGACCCAGTACTTC
>TRBJ2-1|many|TRBD1|TRBV29-1
CSVETRQGVYNEQFF
TGCAGCGTTGAAACCCGACAGGGTGTATACAATGAGCAGTTCTTC
>TRBJ1-1|many|.|TRBV20-1
CSAPKWGGRDTEAFF
TGCAGTGCCCCAAAATGGGGGGGGCGAGACACTGAAGCTTTCTTT
>TRBJ1-2|many|.|TRBV20-1
CSARDVGWYGYTF
TGCAGTGCTAGGGATGTAGGATGGTATGGCTACACCTTC
>TRBJ2-2|many|.|TRBV7-2
CASSSGTGELFF
TGCGCCAGCAGTTCGGGGACCGGGGAGCTGTTTTTT
>TRBJ2-1|many|.|TRBV28
CASSLTTLSYNEQFF
TGTGCCAGCAGTCTCACTACCCTCTCCTACAATGAGCAGTTCTTC
>TRBJ1-1|many|.|TRBV29-1
CSVEVLNTEAFF
TGCAGCGTTGAGGTGTTGAACACTGAAGCTTTCTTT
>TRBJ1-3|many|.|TRBV5-1
CASSLAKAGASSAGNTIYF
TGCGCCAGCAGCTTGGCCAAGGCAGGGGCCTCCTCAGCTGGAAACACCATATATTTT
>TRBJ2-1|many|TRBD2|TRBV7-9
CASSLGLANNEQFF
TGTGCCAGCAGCTTAGGACTAGCGAACAATGAGCAGTTCTTC
>TRBJ2-7|many|TRBD1|TRBV5-4
CASSLATGGMEQYF
TGTGCCAGCAGCTTGGCGACAGGGGGAATGGAGCAGTACTTC
>TRBJ1-2|many|TRBD1|TRBV20-1
CSASSGQNYGYTF
TGCAGTGCTAGCTCGGGACAGAACTATGGCTACACCTTC
>TRBJ2-2|many|TRBD2|TRBV10-3
CAILITSGENTGELFF
TGTGCCATTCTCATTACTAGCGGGGAGAACACCGGGGAGCTGTTTTTT